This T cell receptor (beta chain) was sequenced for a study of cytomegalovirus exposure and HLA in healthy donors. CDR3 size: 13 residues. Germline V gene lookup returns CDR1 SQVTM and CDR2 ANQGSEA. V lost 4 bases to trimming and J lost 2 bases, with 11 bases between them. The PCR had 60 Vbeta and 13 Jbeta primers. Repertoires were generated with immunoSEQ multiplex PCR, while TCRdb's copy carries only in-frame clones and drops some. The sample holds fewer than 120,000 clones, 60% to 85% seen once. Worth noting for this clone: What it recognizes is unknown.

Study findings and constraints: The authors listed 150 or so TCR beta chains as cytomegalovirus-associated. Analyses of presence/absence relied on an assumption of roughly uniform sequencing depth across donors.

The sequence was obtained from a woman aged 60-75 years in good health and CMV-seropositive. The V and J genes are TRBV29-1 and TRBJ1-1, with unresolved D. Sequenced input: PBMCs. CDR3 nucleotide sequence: TGCAGCGTTGTACGTACGGGTAACACTGAAGCTTTCTTT. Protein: CSVVRTGNTEAFF.